This TCR beta chain was found in a study of regulatory T cells in long-lasting Graves disease. Study-level points and caveats: Persistent disease preferred TRBV28, TRBJ1-2 and TRBJ2-5.

Investigators prepared the TCR beta libraries by applying iRepertoire HTBI primers and Arm-PCR of CDR3 regions. TCRdb ran MiXCR on the multiplex PCR reads and lists one entry per CDR3 protein. Of 350,000 to 450,000 distinct CDR3 sequences listed, more than 20% were seen once; the top ten hold approximately 28%. Trimming took off 8 bases at V and 6 bases at J, with 23 bases between the two ends. The CDR3 sequence is 15 residues long. The V gene's germline CDR1 is SGHVS and CDR2 FQNEAQ. Regarding time point: persistent/refractory GD, antithyroid drugs over 5 years with positive TRAb. From PBMCs, RNA was extracted and then used to make the TCR library. This clonotype was found a few times. Its cognate antigen is unknown.

The TCR comes from a woman in her 40s with Graves disease. Sequencing used peripheral blood mononuclear cells (PBMCs), obtained when the disease was refractory, from a patient treated with antithyroid drugs. The chain has TRBV7-8 and TRBJ2-7; D might be TRBD2 (5 bases). CDR3 protein: CASALSVAPPGEQYF. In nucleotides, the CDR3 is TGTGCCAGCGCACTTAGCGTGGCCCCACCGGGCGAGCAGTACTTC.